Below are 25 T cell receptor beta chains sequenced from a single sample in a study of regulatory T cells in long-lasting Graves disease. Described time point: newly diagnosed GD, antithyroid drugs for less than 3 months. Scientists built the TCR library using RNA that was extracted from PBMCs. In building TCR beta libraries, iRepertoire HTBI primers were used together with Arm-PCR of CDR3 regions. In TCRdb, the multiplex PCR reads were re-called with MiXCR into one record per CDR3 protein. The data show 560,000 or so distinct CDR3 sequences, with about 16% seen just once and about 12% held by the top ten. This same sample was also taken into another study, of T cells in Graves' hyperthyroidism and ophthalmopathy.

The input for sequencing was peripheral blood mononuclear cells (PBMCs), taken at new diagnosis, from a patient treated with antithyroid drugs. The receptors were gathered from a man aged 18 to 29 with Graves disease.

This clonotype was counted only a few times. The CDR3 protein is CASSQDQSTVRTQYF. The CDR3 nucleotides read TGTGCCAGCAGCCAAGATCAGTCGACAGTACGGACCCAGTACTTC. The chain couples TRBV3-1 to TRBJ2-5, with a possible D match to TRBD1 (5 bases). CDR1 is LGHDT and CDR2 is YNNKEL in the germline V gene (reference sequence). The CDR3 is made up of 15 amino acids. The germline V and J ends were trimmed by 0 bases and 7 bases, with 15 bases remaining between them.

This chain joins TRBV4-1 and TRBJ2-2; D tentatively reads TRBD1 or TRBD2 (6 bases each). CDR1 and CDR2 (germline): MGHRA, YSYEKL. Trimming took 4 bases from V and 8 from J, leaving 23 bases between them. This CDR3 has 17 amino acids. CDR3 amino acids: CASSPEAGHPFGGELFF. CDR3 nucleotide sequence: TGCGCCAGCAGCCCAGAGGCGGGACACCCTTTTGGTGGGGAGCTGTTTTTT.

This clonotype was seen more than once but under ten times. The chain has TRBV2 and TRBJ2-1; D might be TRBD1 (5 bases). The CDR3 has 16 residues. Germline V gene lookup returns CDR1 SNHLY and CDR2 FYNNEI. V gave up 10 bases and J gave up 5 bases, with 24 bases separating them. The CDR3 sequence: CANSKGWGRGNNEQFF. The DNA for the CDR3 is TGTGCCAACAGCAAAGGGTGGGGAAGGGGTAACAATGAGCAGTTCTTC. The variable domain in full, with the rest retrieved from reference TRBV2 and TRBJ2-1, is EPEVTQTPSHQVTQMGQEVILRCVPISNHLYFYWYRQILGQKVEFLVSFYNNEISEKSEIFDDQFSVERPDGSNFTLKIRSTKLEDSAMYFCANSKGWGRGNNEQFFGPGTRLTVL.

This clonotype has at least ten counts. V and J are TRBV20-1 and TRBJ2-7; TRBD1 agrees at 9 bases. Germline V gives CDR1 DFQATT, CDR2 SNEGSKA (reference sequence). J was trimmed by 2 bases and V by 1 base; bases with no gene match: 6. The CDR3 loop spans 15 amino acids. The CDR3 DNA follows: TGCAGTGCTAGAGCCGGGACAGGGCCTACCTACGAGCAGTACTTC. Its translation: CSARAGTGPTYEQYF.

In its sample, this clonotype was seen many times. The CDR3, as DNA: TGTGCCATCACCGATCATACCGCCAGGGGCATTCAGTACTTC. Protein product: CAITDHTARGIQYF. The V and J genes are TRBV10-3 and TRBJ2-4, with D perhaps TRBD1 (6 bases). CDR1 and CDR2 (germline): ENHRY, SYGVKD. Deletions cut 7 bases from V and 9 bases from J, with 19 bases between. The CDR3 sequence is 14 residues long.

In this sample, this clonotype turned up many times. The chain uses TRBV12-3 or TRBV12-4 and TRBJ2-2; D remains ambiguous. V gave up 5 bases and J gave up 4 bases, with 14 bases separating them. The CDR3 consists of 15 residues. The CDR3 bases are TGTGCCAGCAGTCCTGGTAGGGATCTCACCGGGGAGCTGTTTTTT. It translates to CASSPGRDLTGELFF.

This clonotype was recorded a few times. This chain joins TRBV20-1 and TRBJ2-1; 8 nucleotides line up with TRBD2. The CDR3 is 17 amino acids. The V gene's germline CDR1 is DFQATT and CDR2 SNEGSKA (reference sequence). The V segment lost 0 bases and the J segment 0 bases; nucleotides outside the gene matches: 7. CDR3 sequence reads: CSARDIGLAGSYNEQFF. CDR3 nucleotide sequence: TGCAGTGCTAGAGATATCGGGCTAGCGGGCTCCTACAATGAGCAGTTCTTC.

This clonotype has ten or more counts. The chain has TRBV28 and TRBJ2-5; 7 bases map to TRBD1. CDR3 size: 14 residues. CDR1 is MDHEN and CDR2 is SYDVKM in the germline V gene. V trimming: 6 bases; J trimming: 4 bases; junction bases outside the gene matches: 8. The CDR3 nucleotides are TGTGCCAGCAGCTCTATACAGGGGAGAGAGACCCAGTACTTC. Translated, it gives CASSSIQGRETQYF.

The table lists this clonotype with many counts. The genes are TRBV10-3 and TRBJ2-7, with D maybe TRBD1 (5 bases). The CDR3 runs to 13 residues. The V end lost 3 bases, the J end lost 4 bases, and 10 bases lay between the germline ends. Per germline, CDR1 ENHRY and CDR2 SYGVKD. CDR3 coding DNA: TGTGCCATCAGTGAACCCCAGGGTTACGAGCAGTACTTC. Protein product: CAISEPQGYEQYF.

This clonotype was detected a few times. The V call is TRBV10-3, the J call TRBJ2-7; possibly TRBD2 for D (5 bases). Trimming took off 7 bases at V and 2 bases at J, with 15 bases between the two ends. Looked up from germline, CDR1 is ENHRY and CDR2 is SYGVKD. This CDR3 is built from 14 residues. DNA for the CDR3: TGTGCCATCAATGACGGACTTTCAGCCTACGAGCAGTACTTC. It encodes CAINDGLSAYEQYF.

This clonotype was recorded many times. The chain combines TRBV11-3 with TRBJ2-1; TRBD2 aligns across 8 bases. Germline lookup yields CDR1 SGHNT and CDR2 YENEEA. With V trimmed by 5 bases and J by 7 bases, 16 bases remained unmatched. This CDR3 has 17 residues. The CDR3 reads CASSALAGTSGGNEQFF. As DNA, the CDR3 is TGTGCCAGCAGCGCCCTGGCAGGAACTAGCGGCGGAAATGAGCAGTTCTTC.

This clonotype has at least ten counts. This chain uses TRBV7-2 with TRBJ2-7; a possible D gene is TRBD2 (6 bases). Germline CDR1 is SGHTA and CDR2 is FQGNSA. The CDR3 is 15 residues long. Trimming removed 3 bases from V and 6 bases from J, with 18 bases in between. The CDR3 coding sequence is TGTGCCAGCAGCTTTGGGACTCCCTTTTGGGTCGAGCAGTACTTC. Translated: CASSFGTPFWVEQYF.

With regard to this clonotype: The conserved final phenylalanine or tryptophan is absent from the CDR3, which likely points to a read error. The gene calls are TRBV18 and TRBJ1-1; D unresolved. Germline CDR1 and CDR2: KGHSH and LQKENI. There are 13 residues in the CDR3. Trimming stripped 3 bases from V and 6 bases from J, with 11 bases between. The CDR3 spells CASSPRSTSEAFS. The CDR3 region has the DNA TGTGCCAGCTCACCCCGAAGCACCTCTGAAGCTTTCTCT.

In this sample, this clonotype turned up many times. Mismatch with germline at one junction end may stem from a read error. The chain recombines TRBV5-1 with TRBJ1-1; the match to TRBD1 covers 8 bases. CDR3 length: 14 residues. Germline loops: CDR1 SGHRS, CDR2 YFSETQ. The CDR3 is CASSFDRGGTEAFF. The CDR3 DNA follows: TGTGCCAGCAGCTTTGACAGGGGTGGCACTGAAGCTTTCTTT.

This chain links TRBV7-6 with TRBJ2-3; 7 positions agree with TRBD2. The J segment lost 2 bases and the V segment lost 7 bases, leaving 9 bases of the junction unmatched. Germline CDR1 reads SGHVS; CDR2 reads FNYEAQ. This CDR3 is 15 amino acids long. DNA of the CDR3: TGTGCCAGCAATTGTGGGGGGAGGGTCACAGATACGCAGTATTTT. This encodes CASNCGGRVTDTQYF.

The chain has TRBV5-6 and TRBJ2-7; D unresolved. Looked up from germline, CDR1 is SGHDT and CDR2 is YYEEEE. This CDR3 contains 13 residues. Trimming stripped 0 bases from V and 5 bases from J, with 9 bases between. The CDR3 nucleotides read TGTGCCAGCAGCTTGGTTGGGATCCACGAGCAGTACTTC. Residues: CASSLVGIHEQYF.

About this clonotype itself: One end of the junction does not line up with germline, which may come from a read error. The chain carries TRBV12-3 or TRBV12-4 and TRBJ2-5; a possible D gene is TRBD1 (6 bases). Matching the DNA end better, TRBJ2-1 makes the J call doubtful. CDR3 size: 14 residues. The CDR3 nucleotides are TGTGCCAGCAGGTTGACAGGAGCATACAATGGGCAGTTCTTC. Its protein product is CASRLTGAYNGQFF.

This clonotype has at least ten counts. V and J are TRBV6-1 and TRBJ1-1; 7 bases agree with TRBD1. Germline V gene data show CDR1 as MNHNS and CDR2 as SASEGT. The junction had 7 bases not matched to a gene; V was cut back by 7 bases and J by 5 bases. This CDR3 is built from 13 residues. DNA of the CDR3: TGTGCCAGCACGCAGGGGGTCTGGACTGAAGCTTTCTTT. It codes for CASTQGVWTEAFF.

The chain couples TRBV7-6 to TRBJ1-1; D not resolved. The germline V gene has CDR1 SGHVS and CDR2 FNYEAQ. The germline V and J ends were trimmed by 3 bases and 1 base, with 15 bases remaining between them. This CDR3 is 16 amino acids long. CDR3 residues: CASSLGGPEWNTEAFF. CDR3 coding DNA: TGTGCCAGCAGCTTGGGCGGGCCCGAGTGGAACACTGAAGCTTTCTTT.

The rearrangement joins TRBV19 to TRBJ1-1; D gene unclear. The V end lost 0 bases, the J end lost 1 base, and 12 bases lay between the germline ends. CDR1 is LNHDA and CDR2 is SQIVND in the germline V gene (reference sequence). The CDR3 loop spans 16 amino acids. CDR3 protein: CASSIDPRSSNTEAFF. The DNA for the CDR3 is TGTGCCAGTAGTATAGATCCTCGGAGTTCGAACACTGAAGCTTTCTTT.

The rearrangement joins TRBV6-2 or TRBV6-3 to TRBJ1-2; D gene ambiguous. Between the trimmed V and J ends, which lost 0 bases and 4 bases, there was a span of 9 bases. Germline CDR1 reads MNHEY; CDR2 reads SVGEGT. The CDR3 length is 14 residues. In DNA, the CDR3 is TGTGCCAGCAGTTACTCGCGGCCCTCCTATGGCTACACCTTC. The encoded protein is CASSYSRPSYGYTF.

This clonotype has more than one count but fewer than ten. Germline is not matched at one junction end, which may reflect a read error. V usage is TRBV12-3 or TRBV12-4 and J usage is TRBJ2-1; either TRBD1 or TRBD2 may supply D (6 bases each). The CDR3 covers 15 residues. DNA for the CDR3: TGTACCAGCAGCAACGTGGGGGGCAGTTACAATGAGCAGTTCTTC. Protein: CTSSNVGGSYNEQFF.

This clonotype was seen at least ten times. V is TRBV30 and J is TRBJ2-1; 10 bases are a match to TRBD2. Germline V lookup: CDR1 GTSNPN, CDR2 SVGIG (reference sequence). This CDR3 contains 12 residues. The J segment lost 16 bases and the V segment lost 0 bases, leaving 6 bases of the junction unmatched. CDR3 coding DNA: TGTGCCTGGAGTGTACCTAGCGGGAGAGAATTCTTC. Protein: CAWSVPSGREFF.

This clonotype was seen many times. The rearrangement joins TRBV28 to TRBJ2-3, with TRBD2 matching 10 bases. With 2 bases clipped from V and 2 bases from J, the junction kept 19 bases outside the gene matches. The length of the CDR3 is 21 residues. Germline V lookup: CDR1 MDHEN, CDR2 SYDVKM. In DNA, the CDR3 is TGTGCCAGCAGTTTACCCCAACCCGGACTAGCGGAATCAGCCCACACAGATACGCAGTATTTT. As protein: CASSLPQPGLAESAHTDTQYF.

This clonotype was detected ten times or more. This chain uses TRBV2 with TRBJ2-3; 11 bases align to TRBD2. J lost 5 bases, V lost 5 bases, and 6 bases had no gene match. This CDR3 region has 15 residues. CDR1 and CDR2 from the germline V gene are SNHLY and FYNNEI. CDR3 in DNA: TGTGCCAGCAGTACTAGCGGGAGTGGGGAAGATACGCAGTATTTT. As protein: CASSTSGSGEDTQYF.